These T cell receptor beta chains were read from a single sample in a study of blood T cell repertoires in COVID-19. Using immunoSEQ multiplex PCR, the repertoire was profiled, and TCRdb retains in-frame clones only, with some absent. The data hold approximately 73,000 clones, with more than 75% observed a single time. The specimen sequenced was peripheral blood. These receptors were collected from an older woman with acute or convalescent COVID-19. Both conserved end residues are part of each CDR3. D genes are given only for firm matches. Clone size is given for some rows only: seen once, a few or many times, or a class if the clone is expanded.

TRBJ2-7,TRBV6-5,-,-,TGTGCCAGCAGTTACTCGGTCAGCTCCTACGAGCAGTACTTC,CASSYSVSSYEQYF
TRBJ2-7,TRBV18,-,-,TGTGCCAGCTCACCTCAGTCCGTCGAGCAGTACTTC,CASSPQSVEQYF
TRBJ2-2,TRBV15,TRBD1,-,TGTGCCACCAGTATGACAGGGGGCGGCGCCGGGGAGCTGTTTTTT,CATSMTGGGAGELFF
TRBJ1-1,TRBV3-1/TRBV3-2,-,-,TGTGCCAGCAGCCAAGGAAACCTAAACACTGAAGCTTTCTTT,CASSQGNLNTEAFF
TRBJ1-2,TRBV5-1,TRBD1,-,TGCGCCAGCAGCGGACAGGGTTATGGCTACACCTTC,CASSGQGYGYTF
TRBJ2-3,TRBV7-9,-,-,TGTGCCAGCAGCTTTCAGGACAGCCCCCCAGATACGCAGTATTTT,CASSFQDSPPDTQYF
TRBJ1-3,TRBV29-1,TRBD1,-,TGCAGCGTTATTCCGGCACGACAGGGCTCTGGAAACACCATATATTTT,CSVIPARQGSGNTIYF
TRBJ1-1,TRBV28,-,few,TGTGCCAGCAGTTTATTGGGCCCGCGAAACACTGAAGCTTTCTTT,CASSLLGPRNTEAFF
TRBJ2-5,TRBV7-2,-,few,TGTGCCAGCAGCTTAGGGTCGGCGGCTGGTTTAGGGACCCAGTACTTC,CASSLGSAAGLGTQYF
TRBJ2-3,TRBV7-3,-,-,TGTGCCAGCAGCCAACTAACCAGGGCAGATACGCAGTATTTT,CASSQLTRADTQYF
TRBJ1-2,TRBV4-1,TRBD1,-,TGCGCCAGCAGTCCGGGACAGGGTTGGGGCTACACCTTC,CASSPGQGWGYTF
TRBJ2-1,TRBV3-1/TRBV3-2,TRBD2,few,TGTGCCAGCAGCCCAGGACTAGGGTACAGGAATGAGCAGTTCTTC,CASSPGLGYRNEQFF
TRBJ1-5,TRBV7-9,-,-,TGTGCCAGCAGCCTGGCGGGGTTAAATCAGCCCCAGCATTTT,CASSLAGLNQPQHF
TRBJ1-5,TRBV5-8,-,-,TGTGCCAGCACCCGAAGGGGAGGCGGGTATAGCAATCAGCCCCAGCATTTT,CASTRRGGGYSNQPQHF
TRBJ2-5,TRBV9,TRBD1,-,TGTGCCAGCAGCGTTACGACAGGGAAGGGCGAGACCCAGTACTTC,CASSVTTGKGETQYF
TRBJ1-5,TRBV6-6,-,-,TGTGCCAGCAGCGGTAAGGGGCCGAATAGCAATCAGCCCCAGCATTTT,CASSGKGPNSNQPQHF
TRBJ1-2,TRBV5-1,TRBD1,-,TGCGCCAGCAGCTTTGACAGGGCGGTGGGGTATGGCTACACCTTC,CASSFDRAVGYGYTF
TRBJ1-1,TRBV29-1,-,-,TGCAGCGTTGAAGGCTTTAACAGGGATTCGTCACGGAACACTGAAGCTTTCTTT,CSVEGFNRDSSRNTEAFF
TRBJ2-5,TRBV30,-,few,TGTGCCTGGAGTGTAACAGGGACGCCCCAAGAGACCCAGTACTTC,CAWSVTGTPQETQYF
TRBJ2-5,TRBV11-2,-,-,TGTGCCAGCAGCCATCAAGAGACCCAGTACTTC,CASSHQETQYF
TRBJ2-7,TRBV5-1,-,-,TGCGCCAGCAGCTTCGGACAGAAAAAAGTCGAGCAGTACTTC,CASSFGQKKVEQYF
TRBJ2-1,TRBV19,TRBD2,-,TGTGCCAGTAGAGTTACGGGGGGCAATGAGCAGTTCTTC,CASRVTGGNEQFF
TRBJ1-1,TRBV5-1,-,-,TGCGCCAGCAGCTTGGGGGGCGGAGACTTTGAAGCTTTCTTT,CASSLGGGDFEAFF
TRBJ2-3,TRBV11-2,-,-,TGTGCCAGCAGTCGGCGACAGGCTAGCACAGATACGCAGTATTTT,CASSRRQASTDTQYF
TRBJ2-1,TRBV7-2,-,once,TGTGCCAGCAGCCAGACCCAGATTAGCCGCAATGAGCAGTTCTTC,CASSQTQISRNEQFF
TRBJ2-1,TRBV25-1,-,-,TGTGCCAGCAGTGATTGGCAGGCCAACAATGAGCAGTTCTTC,CASSDWQANNEQFF
TRBJ1-1,TRBV30,TRBD1,few,TGTGCCTGGAGATCATGGGGACAGGGCATCACTGAAGCTTTCTTT,CAWRSWGQGITEAFF
TRBJ2-3,TRBV30,TRBD1,few,TGTGCCTGGACAGGGGGCAGCACAGATACGCAGTATTTT,CAWTGGSTDTQYF
TRBJ1-4,TRBV3-1/TRBV3-2,-,-,TGTGCCAGCAGTGGAGGGAGTGAAAAACTGTTTTTT,CASSGGSEKLFF
TRBJ1-2,TRBV6-2/TRBV6-3,-,-,TGTGCCAGCAGTGCCCGGGACACTGGGGGCTACACCTTC,CASSARDTGGYTF
TRBJ2-1,TRBV7-2,-,-,TGTGCCAGCAGCTCATCGGAGCAGGGTATTATCAATGAGCAGTTCTTC,CASSSSEQGIINEQFF
TRBJ1-1,TRBV15,-,few,TGTGCCACCAGCAGAGGACCCAGGGAAAGCGACACTGAAGCTTTCTTT,CATSRGPRESDTEAFF
TRBJ2-7,TRBV7-2,TRBD2,-,TGTGCCAGCAGCTTCGCCCCCAGGGAGCGGGGGGACTACGAGCAGTACTTC,CASSFAPRERGDYEQYF
TRBJ2-3,TRBV2,-,-,TGTGCCAGCAGCTCTAGTGAGCGGTCCTTTGGTACGCAGTATTTT,CASSSSERSFGTQYF
TRBJ2-7,TRBV28,TRBD1,-,TGTGCCAGCAGTTTATTCCAGGGGGCCCACGAGCAGTACTTC,CASSLFQGAHEQYF
TRBJ2-7,TRBV9,TRBD1,-,TGTGCCAGCAGCGCCGGGACAGGGTGGGGTTTGCAGTACTTC,CASSAGTGWGLQYF
TRBJ1-3,TRBV28,TRBD1,-,TGTGCCAGCAGTTCCGCCGGGACAGGGGCGTTGAACACCATATATTTT,CASSSAGTGALNTIYF
TRBJ1-2,TRBV18,TRBD1,-,TGTGCCAGCTCACCGTCTCGGACAGGGGTTAACTATGGCTACACCTTC,CASSPSRTGVNYGYTF
TRBJ2-1,TRBV6-2/TRBV6-3,TRBD2,-,TGTGCCAGCAGTCCCTGGGGACTAGTGAATGAGCAGTTCTTC,CASSPWGLVNEQFF
TRBJ1-1,TRBV9,-,-,TGTGCCAGCAGCGAGACCCCCCAGGGTTTCACTGAAGCTTTCTTT,CASSETPQGFTEAFF
TRBJ1-6,TRBV6-5,-,-,TGTGCCAGCAGTTCTTCAGGGCCCCCCGTTAGGTCACCCCTCCACTTT,CASSSSGPPVRSPLHF
TRBJ2-1,TRBV9,TRBD2,-,TGTGCCAGCAACGAAGGGATTGGGGGGGACAATGAGCAGTTCTTC,CASNEGIGGDNEQFF
TRBJ2-5,TRBV13,TRBD1,-,TGTGCCAGCAGCTTAAGCGAGGGACAGGGAGAGACCCAGTACTTC,CASSLSEGQGETQYF
TRBJ2-3,TRBV6-1,TRBD1,-,TGTGCCAGCAGTGTCCAGGCCGGGACAGGGGGCCCAGATACGCAGTATTTT,CASSVQAGTGGPDTQYF
TRBJ2-2,TRBV7-2,-,-,TGTGCCAGCAGCTCCGCCCCCGTTTCCGGCACCGGGGAGCTGTTTTTT,CASSSAPVSGTGELFF
TRBJ2-7,TRBV7-9,TRBD1,-,TGTGCCAGCAGCCTCGACAGGGGTTACTCCTACGAGCAGTACTTC,CASSLDRGYSYEQYF
TRBJ1-1,TRBV30,-,once,TGTGCCTGGAGTGTACTCGACAGGAGGAACACTGAAGCTTTCTTT,CAWSVLDRRNTEAFF
TRBJ2-2,TRBV2,TRBD1,-,TGTGCCAGCAGTGACTGGACAGGGGGACACACCGGGGAGCTGTTTTTT,CASSDWTGGHTGELFF
TRBJ2-3,TRBV28,TRBD2,few,TGTGCCAGCAGTTCAGGGACTAGCGGGGGGAGGACAGATACGCAGTATTTT,CASSSGTSGGRTDTQYF
TRBJ1-1,TRBV15,TRBD1,-,TGTGCCACCAAGAGGACAGGGACAATTGAAGCTTTCTTT,CATKRTGTIEAFF
TRBJ1-4,TRBV5-4,-,once,TGTGCCAGCAGCTCCTGGGCAGGGATGAGGACTAATGAAAAACTGTTTTTT,CASSSWAGMRTNEKLFF
TRBJ2-3,TRBV12-3/TRBV12-4,-,-,TGTGCCAGCAGCGGGTCCCCAGATACGCAGTATTTT,CASSGSPDTQYF
TRBJ2-3,TRBV7-3,TRBD1,once,TGTGCCAGCAGCCCCACGGGACAGTGGACAGATACGCAGTATTTT,CASSPTGQWTDTQYF
TRBJ1-1,TRBV15,-,-,TGTGCCACCAGCAGAGACGGTCGGGTAGGAGCTTTCTTT,CATSRDGRVGAFF